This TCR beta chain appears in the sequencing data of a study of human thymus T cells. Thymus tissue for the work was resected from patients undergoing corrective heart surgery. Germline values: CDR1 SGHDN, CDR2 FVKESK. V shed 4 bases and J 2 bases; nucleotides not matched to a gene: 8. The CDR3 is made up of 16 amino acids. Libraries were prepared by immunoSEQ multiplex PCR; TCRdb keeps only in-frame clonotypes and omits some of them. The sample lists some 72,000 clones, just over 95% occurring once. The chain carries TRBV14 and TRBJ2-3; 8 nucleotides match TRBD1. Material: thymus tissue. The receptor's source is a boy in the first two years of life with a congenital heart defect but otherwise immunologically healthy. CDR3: CASSRGDRNLTDTQYF. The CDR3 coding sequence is TGTGCCAGCAGCCGAGGGGACAGGAACCTCACAGATACGCAGTATTTT.